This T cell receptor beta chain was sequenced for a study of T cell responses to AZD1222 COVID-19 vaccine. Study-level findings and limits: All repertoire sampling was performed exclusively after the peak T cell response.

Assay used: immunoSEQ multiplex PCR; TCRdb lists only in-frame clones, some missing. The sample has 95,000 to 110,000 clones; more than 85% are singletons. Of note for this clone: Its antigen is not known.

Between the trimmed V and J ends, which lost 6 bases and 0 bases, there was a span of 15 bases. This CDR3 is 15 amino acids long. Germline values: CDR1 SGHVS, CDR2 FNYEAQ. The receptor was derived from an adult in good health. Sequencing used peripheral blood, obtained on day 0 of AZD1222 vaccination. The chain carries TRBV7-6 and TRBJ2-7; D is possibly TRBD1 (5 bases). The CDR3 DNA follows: TGTGCCAGCAGTCGTGACAGATCCAGCTCCTACGAGCAGTACTTC. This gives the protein CASSRDRSSSYEQYF. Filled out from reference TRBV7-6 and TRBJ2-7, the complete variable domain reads GAGVSQSPRYKVTKRGQDVALRCDPISGHVSLYWYRQALGQGPEFLTYFNYEAQQDKSGLPNDRFSAERPEGSISTLTIQRTEQRDSAMYRCASSRDRSSSYEQYFGPGTRLTVT.